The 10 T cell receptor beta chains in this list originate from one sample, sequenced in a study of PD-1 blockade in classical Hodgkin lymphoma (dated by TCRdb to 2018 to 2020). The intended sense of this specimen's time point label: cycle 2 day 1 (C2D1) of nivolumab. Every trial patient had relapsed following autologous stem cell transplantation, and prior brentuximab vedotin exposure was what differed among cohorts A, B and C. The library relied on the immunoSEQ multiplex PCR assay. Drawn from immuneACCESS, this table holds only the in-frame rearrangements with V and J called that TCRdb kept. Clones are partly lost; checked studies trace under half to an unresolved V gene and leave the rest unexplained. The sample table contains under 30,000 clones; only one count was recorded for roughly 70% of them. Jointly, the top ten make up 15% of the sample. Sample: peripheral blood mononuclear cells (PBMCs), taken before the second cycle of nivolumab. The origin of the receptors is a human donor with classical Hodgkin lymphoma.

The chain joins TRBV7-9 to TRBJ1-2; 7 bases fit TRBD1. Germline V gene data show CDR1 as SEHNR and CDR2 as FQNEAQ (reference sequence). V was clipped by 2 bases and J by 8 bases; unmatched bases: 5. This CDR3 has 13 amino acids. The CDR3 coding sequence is TGTGCCAGCAGCTTATCAAGGGGGCAAGGCTACACCTTC. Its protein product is CASSLSRGQGYTF. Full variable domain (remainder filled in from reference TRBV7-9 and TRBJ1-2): DTGVSQNPRHKITKRGQNVTFRCDPISEHNRLYWYRQTLGQGPEFLTYFQNEAQLEKSRLLSDRFSAERPKGSFSTLEIQRTEQGDSAMYLCASSLSRGQGYTFGSGTRLTVV.

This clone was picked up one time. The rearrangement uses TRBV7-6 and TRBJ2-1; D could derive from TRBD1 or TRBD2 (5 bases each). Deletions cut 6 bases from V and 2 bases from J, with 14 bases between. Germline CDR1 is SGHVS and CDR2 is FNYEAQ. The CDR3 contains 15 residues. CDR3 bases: TGTGCCAGCAGACAGGACCAGGGACCCTACAATGAGCAGTTCTTC. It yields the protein CASRQDQGPYNEQFF.

CDR3 loop: CASSRGDNTGELFF. In DNA form, the CDR3 reads TGCGCCAGCAGTAGGGGGGACAACACCGGGGAGCTGTTTTTT. V and J are TRBV5-1 and TRBJ2-2; either TRBD1 or TRBD2 may fit D (6 bases each). V lost 5 bases to trimming and J lost 2 bases, with 10 bases between them. The CDR3 is made up of 14 amino acids. The germline V gene has CDR1 SGHRS and CDR2 YFSETQ.

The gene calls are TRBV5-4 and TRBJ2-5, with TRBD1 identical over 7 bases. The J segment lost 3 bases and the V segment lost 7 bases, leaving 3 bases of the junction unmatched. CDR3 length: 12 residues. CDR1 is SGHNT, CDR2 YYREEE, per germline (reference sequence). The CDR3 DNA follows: TGTGCCAGCTCCGGGACAGAAGAGACCCAGTACTTC. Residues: CASSGTEETQYF.

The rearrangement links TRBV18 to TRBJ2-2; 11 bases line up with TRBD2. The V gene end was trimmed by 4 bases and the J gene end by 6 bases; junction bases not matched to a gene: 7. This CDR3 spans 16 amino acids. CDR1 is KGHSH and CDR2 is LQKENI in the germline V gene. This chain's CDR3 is CASSQGTSGGSGELFF. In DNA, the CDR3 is TGTGCCAGCTCACAGGGGACTAGCGGAGGTTCCGGGGAGCTGTTTTTT. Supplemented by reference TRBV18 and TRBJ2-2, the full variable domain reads NAGVMQNPRHLVRRRGQEARLRCSPMKGHSHVYWYRQLPEEGLKFMVYLQKENIIDESGMPKERFSAEFPKEGPSILRIQQVVRGDSAAYFCASSQGTSGGSGELFFGEGSRLTVL.

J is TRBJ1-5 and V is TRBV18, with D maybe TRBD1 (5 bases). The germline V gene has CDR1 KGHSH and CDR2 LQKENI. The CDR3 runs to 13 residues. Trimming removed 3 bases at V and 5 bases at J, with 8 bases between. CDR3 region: CASSPQGHQPQHF. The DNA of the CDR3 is TGTGCCAGCTCACCTCAGGGTCATCAGCCCCAGCATTTT.

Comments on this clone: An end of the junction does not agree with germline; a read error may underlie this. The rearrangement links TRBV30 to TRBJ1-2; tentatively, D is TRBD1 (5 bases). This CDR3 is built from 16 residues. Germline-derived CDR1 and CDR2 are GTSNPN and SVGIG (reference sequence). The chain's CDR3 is CAWNPRDPAVFYDYTF. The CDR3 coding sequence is TGTGCCTGGAATCCCCGGGACCCCGCCGTCTTCTATGACTACACCTTC.

The chain's CDR3 is CASSQDRGSSYNSPLHF. The CDR3 coding sequence is TGCGCCAGCAGCCAAGATAGGGGGAGCTCCTATAATTCACCCCTCCACTTT. The chain carries TRBV4-3 and TRBJ1-6; D might be TRBD1 (6 bases). CDR3 length: 17 residues. CDR1 and CDR2 (germline): LGHNA, YSLEER. The V end was cut by 0 bases, the J end by 0 bases, with 9 bases between.

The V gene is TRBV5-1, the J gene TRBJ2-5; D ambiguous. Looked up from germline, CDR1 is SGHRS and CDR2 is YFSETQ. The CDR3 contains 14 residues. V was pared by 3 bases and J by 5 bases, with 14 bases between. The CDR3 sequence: CASSYSGAVETQYF. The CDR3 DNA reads TGCGCCAGCAGCTACTCGGGCGCCGTGGAGACCCAGTACTTC.

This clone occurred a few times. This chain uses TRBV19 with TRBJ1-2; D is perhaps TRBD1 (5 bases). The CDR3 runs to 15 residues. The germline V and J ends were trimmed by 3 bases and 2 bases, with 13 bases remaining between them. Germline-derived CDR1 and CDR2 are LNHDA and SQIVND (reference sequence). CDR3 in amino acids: CASSITGTGNYGYTF. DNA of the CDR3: TGTGCCAGTAGTATCACCGGGACGGGGAACTATGGCTACACCTTC.